The next 31 T cell receptor beta chains were all read from a single sample in a study of regulatory T cells in long-lasting Graves disease. The time point denotes: newly diagnosed GD, antithyroid drugs for less than 3 months. PBMCs provided the RNA from which the TCR library was made. Both iRepertoire HTBI primers and Arm-PCR of CDR3 regions were used to build the TCR beta libraries. TCRdb re-analysed the multiplex PCR reads in MiXCR, keeping a single row per CDR3 protein. Seen here are about 310,000 distinct CDR3 sequences, roughly 18% observed once, and the top ten hold less than 45%. Sequenced material: peripheral blood mononuclear cells (PBMCs), taken at new diagnosis, from a patient treated with antithyroid drugs. All receptors come from a female donor with Graves disease.

The rearrangement links TRBV28 to TRBJ2-7, with 8 bases identical to TRBD1. The CDR3 runs 13 residues. Unmatched junction bases numbered 6, after V lost 7 bases and J lost 4 bases. The germline CDR1 and CDR2 sequences are MDHEN and SYDVKM. This chain's CDR3 is CASKGQDRYEQYF. The CDR3 bases are TGTGCCAGCAAGGGACAGGACAGGTACGAGCAGTACTTC.

This chain uses TRBV20-1 with TRBJ2-7; TRBD2 agrees at 15 bases. The length of the CDR3 is 15 residues. Unmatched junction bases numbered 3, after V lost 3 bases and J lost 3 bases. Per germline, CDR1 DFQATT and CDR2 SNEGSKA (reference sequence). The CDR3 reads CSASGLAGGSYEQYF. CDR3 nucleotides: TGCAGTGCTAGCGGACTAGCGGGAGGGAGCTACGAGCAGTACTTC.

This clonotype was counted at least ten times. This chain joins TRBV7-8 and TRBJ2-1, with 8 bases identical to TRBD2. Germline-derived CDR1 and CDR2 are SGHVS and FQNEAQ. CDR3 length: 16 amino acids. The V and J ends lost 4 bases and 4 bases, in that order; junction bases with no gene match: 9. The CDR3 DNA follows: TGTGCCAGCAGCTCCCTAGAGCGGGAGTCGTACAATGAGCAGTTCTTC. It specifies CASSSLERESYNEQFF.

This clonotype was observed many times. The chain couples TRBV28 to TRBJ2-7, with D perhaps TRBD1 (6 bases). The germline V and J ends were trimmed by 7 bases and 6 bases, with 13 bases remaining between them. There are 12 residues in the CDR3. The V gene's germline CDR1 is MDHEN and CDR2 SYDVKM. The chain's CDR3 is CASNNRVAEQYF. CDR3 bases: TGTGCCAGCAATAACAGGGTCGCCGAGCAGTACTTC.

This clonotype was seen many times. The CDR3 region is CSALPTSGSHARNEQFF. The CDR3 DNA reads TGCAGTGCTCTCCCGACTAGCGGGAGCCACGCTCGCAATGAGCAGTTCTTC. The rearrangement links TRBV20-1 to TRBJ2-1, with TRBD2 matching over 12 bases. The junction had 14 bases not matched to a gene; V was cut back by 5 bases and J by 6 bases. Germline CDR1 DFQATT, CDR2 SNEGSKA (reference sequence). This CDR3 region has 17 residues.

This clonotype was seen only once. The chain uses TRBV20-1 and TRBJ1-1; possibly TRBD1 for D (6 bases). Looked up from germline, CDR1 is DFQATT and CDR2 is SNEGSKA (reference sequence). The V and J ends lost 4 bases and 0 bases respectively, with 12 bases between them. The CDR3 is 14 amino acids. CDR3 nucleotide sequence: TGCAGTGCTAAACAGGGAGACTTGAACACTGAAGCTTTCTTT. Translation gives CSAKQGDLNTEAFF.

This clonotype was seen more than once but under ten times. One end of the junction does not line up with germline, which may come from a read error. The V gene is TRBV7-7, the J gene TRBJ2-7; TRBD2 matches 11 bases. This CDR3 has 18 amino acids. Germline loops: CDR1 SSHAT, CDR2 FNYEAQ (reference sequence). CDR3 sequence (DNA): TGTGCTAGCAGCTTAGCGGAAAGGACTAGCGGGTCTTCCTACGAGCAGTACTTC. The encoded protein is CASSLAERTSGSSYEQYF.

This clonotype was seen a handful of times. The V gene is TRBV20-1, the J gene TRBJ1-6, with 9 bases identical to TRBD1. The V and J ends lost 3 bases and 10 bases, in that order; junction bases with no gene match: 4. This CDR3 region has 13 residues. In germline, CDR1 is DFQATT, CDR2 SNEGSKA (reference sequence). CDR3 DNA sequence: TGCAGTGCTAGGGGGACAGGGCTGTCACCCCTCCACTTT. Translation: CSARGTGLSPLHF.

This clonotype has a count of ten or more. The V call is TRBV6-2 or TRBV6-3, the J call TRBJ2-7, with 8 bases fitting TRBD2. Germline V gives CDR1 MNHEY, CDR2 SVGEGT. With V trimmed by 7 bases and J by 7 bases, 15 bases remained unmatched. The CDR3 contains 15 residues. CDR3 coding DNA: TGTGCCAGCACCGCCTCGACTAGCGCCCGTGGGGAGCAGTACTTC. Its translation is CASTASTSARGEQYF.

This chain links TRBV12-3 or TRBV12-4 with TRBJ2-1, with TRBD2 identical over 14 bases. Trimming at V came to 5 bases and at J to 0 bases, leaving 9 bases not matched to a gene. The CDR3 extends over 19 amino acids. This CDR3 is CASSKTSGRALFSYNEQFF. The CDR3 DNA reads as TGTGCCAGCAGTAAGACTAGCGGGAGGGCCTTATTCTCCTACAATGAGCAGTTCTTC.

In its sample, this clonotype was seen a few times. The V gene is TRBV7-9, the J gene TRBJ2-3, with a possible D match to TRBD2 (6 bases). The ends were cut back, 0 bases at V and 2 bases at J, with 9 bases in the middle. CDR3 length equals 15 residues. CDR1 and CDR2 from the germline V gene are SEHNR and FQNEAQ (reference sequence). The CDR3 region is CASSLAAGYTDTQYF. Here the CDR3 DNA reads TGTGCCAGCAGCTTAGCCGCGGGGTACACAGATACGCAGTATTTT.

This clonotype was detected a few times. The CDR3 spells CASSWDRGGNEQYF. As DNA, the CDR3 is TGCGCCAGCAGCTGGGACAGGGGTGGGAACGAGCAGTACTTC. The rearrangement links TRBV5-1 to TRBJ2-7, with TRBD1 identical over 10 bases. CDR1 is SGHRS, CDR2 YFSETQ, per germline. The ends lost 3 bases at V and 5 bases at J; junction bases unmatched: 5. The CDR3 contains 14 residues.

This clonotype was seen repeatedly, ten times or more. The rearrangement links TRBV24-1 to TRBJ2-1; TRBD1 might be the D (6 bases). Germline V CDR1 and CDR2: KGHDR, SFDVKD. The CDR3 has 16 residues. The V end lost 3 bases, the J end lost 5 bases, and 16 bases lay between the germline ends. Here the CDR3 reads CATSDTGTSRDNEQFF. The CDR3 nucleotides are TGTGCCACCAGTGATACCGGGACATCGAGGGACAATGAGCAGTTCTTC.

This chain connects TRBV11-2 to TRBJ2-7; TRBD1 matches 9 bases. Germline V gives CDR1 SGHAT, CDR2 FQNNGV. This CDR3 has 15 residues. V trimming: 4 bases; J trimming: 5 bases; junction bases outside the gene matches: 9. CDR3 in DNA: TGTGCCAGCAGCTCAAACGCCGGGACAGGGAACGAGCAGTACTTC. Translating gives CASSSNAGTGNEQYF.

This clonotype was observed a single time. The chain joins TRBV7-8 to TRBJ2-5; TRBD2 might be the D (6 bases). The V gene's germline CDR1 is SGHVS and CDR2 FQNEAQ. The CDR3 contains 19 residues. Trimming stripped 6 bases from V and 2 bases from J, with 28 bases between. The CDR3 DNA reads as TGTGCCAGCAGTGAACCTCCTCCCGGGGCTCTAGCGATTCAAGAGACCCAGTACTTC. Its translation: CASSEPPPGALAIQETQYF. Variable domain in full (rest from reference TRBV7-8 and TRBJ2-5): GAGVSQSPRYKVAKRGQDVALRCDPISGHVSLFWYQQALGQGPEFLTYFQNEAQLDKSGLPSDRFFAERPEGSVSTLKIQRTQQEDSAVYLCASSEPPPGALAIQETQYFGPGTRLLVL.

At least ten counts were recorded for this clonotype. In DNA form, the CDR3 reads TGTGCCAGCAGTTCCAGACCTGATTACTCGGGAGAAAAACTGTTTTTT. Its translation: CASSSRPDYSGEKLFF. The chain carries TRBV3-1 and TRBJ1-4; D uncertain. The V and J ends lost 6 bases and 8 bases respectively, with 22 bases between them. The CDR3 length is 16 residues. CDR1 is LGHDT and CDR2 is YNNKEL in the germline V gene (reference sequence).

This clonotype was recorded once. This rearrangement joins TRBV4-1 to TRBJ1-1; D not resolved. This CDR3 spans 15 amino acids. The germline V gene has CDR1 MGHRA and CDR2 YSYEKL. V gave up 0 bases and J gave up 4 bases, with 12 bases separating them. CDR3 sequence: CASSQDESGSTEAFF. In nucleotides, the CDR3 is TGCGCCAGCAGCCAAGATGAGTCCGGGAGCACTGAAGCTTTCTTT.

This clonotype occurred many times. The rearrangement links TRBV24-1 to TRBJ2-1; D is undetermined. The CDR3 contains 15 residues. The V and J ends lost 0 bases and 6 bases respectively, with 11 bases between them. The germline V gene has CDR1 KGHDR and CDR2 SFDVKD. CDR3 nucleotide sequence: TGTGCCACCAGTGATTTGCTCAGCTCAGGCAATGAGCAGTTCTTC. It encodes CATSDLLSSGNEQFF.

Remarks on this clonotype: With a much larger clone just one base away, this may be a read error. The gene calls are TRBV12-3 or TRBV12-4 and TRBJ2-3, with no clear D. The CDR3 sequence is 12 residues long. CDR3: CASSFEGYEASF. DNA of the CDR3: TGTGCCAGCAGTTTCGAAGGGTATGAAGCTTCCTTT.

The sample holds many counts of this clonotype. This sequence joins TRBV20-1 and TRBJ1-1, with unresolved D. Germline V CDR1 and CDR2: DFQATT, SNEGSKA (reference sequence). The CDR3 runs to 14 residues. The V gene lost 3 bases and the J gene lost 1 base, with 12 bases spanning the gap. CDR3 loop: CSASLTPGNTEAFF. The CDR3 DNA follows: TGCAGTGCTAGTCTTACGCCGGGGAACACTGAAGCTTTCTTT.

This clonotype showed up many times. This sequence joins TRBV5-6 and TRBJ2-3; D uncertain. The DNA matches TRBJ1-1 better at its end, which makes the J call doubtful. Germline-derived CDR1 and CDR2 are SGHDT and YYEEEE. This CDR3 region has 12 residues. CDR3 bases: TGTGCCAGCAGGCCCCATATCCCCGTAGCTTTCTTT. It translates to CASRPHIPVAFF.

This clonotype was counted at least ten times. Here the CDR3 DNA reads TGTGCCAGCAGTCGAGTACGGGAGCAGTACTTC. Its translation: CASSRVREQYF. This rearrangement joins TRBV12-3 or TRBV12-4 to TRBJ2-7; D not certain. This CDR3 has 11 amino acids. Trimming took 5 bases from V and 7 from J, leaving 9 bases between them.

This clonotype appeared a single time. The chain is built from TRBV18 and TRBJ1-1; 8 positions agree with TRBD1. This CDR3 comprises 20 residues. Germline V CDR1 and CDR2: KGHSH, LQKENI. The J segment lost 0 bases and the V segment lost 5 bases, leaving 20 bases of the junction unmatched. CDR3 residues: CASSRGTGLIGGTMNTEAFF. The CDR3 region has the DNA TGTGCCAGCTCAAGGGGGACAGGTCTAATCGGGGGAACAATGAACACTGAAGCTTTCTTT. Based on the CDR3 plus reference TRBV18 and TRBJ1-1, the full variable domain is NAGVMQNPRHLVRRRGQEARLRCSPMKGHSHVYWYRQLPEEGLKFMVYLQKENIIDESGMPKERFSAEFPKEGPSILRIQQVVRGDSAAYFCASSRGTGLIGGTMNTEAFFGQGTRLTVV.

This clonotype was detected a few times. This sequence joins TRBV9 and TRBJ1-4; D remains ambiguous. V gave up 0 bases and J gave up 5 bases, with 8 bases separating them. The CDR3 is made up of 14 amino acids. The V gene's germline CDR1 is SGDLS and CDR2 YYNGEE. As DNA, the CDR3 is TGTGCCAGCAGCGTAGGGACCCTGAATGAAAAACTGTTTTTT. Translated: CASSVGTLNEKLFF.

This clonotype showed up many times. The rearrangement links TRBV27 to TRBJ2-1; D is unclear. The CDR3 covers 12 residues. Germline CDR1 is MNHEY and CDR2 is SMNVEV (reference sequence). V was shortened by 3 bases and J by 10 bases, with 10 bases between the two germline ends. The CDR3 DNA is TGTGCCAGCAGTTTCCAACTCGGAGAGCAGTTCTTC. This translates into CASSFQLGEQFF.

This rearrangement joins TRBV29-1 to TRBJ2-1; the D is unclear. CDR3 length: 13 residues. The germline V and J ends were trimmed by 3 bases and 0 bases, with 6 bases remaining between them. Germline loops: CDR1 SQVTM, CDR2 ANQGSEA. CDR3 protein: CSVDRSSYNEQFF. The DNA for the CDR3 is TGCAGCGTTGACAGGAGCTCCTACAATGAGCAGTTCTTC.

This clonotype has a handful of counts. Possible read error: a much larger clone is one base away. The J gene is TRBJ2-3, the V gene TRBV15, with 8 bases identical to TRBD2. Losses at the gene ends were 4 bases for V and 4 bases for J; bases not matched to a gene: 10. Germline lookup yields CDR1 LNHNV and CDR2 YYDKDF (reference sequence). The CDR3 extends over 16 amino acids. The CDR3 nucleotides read TGTGCCACCAGCATCGAGCGGGAGAGGGTCGCAGATACGCAGTATTTT. It is translated as CATSIERERVADTQYF. The variable domain in full, completed from reference TRBV15 and TRBJ2-3, reads DAMVIQNPRYQVTQFGKPVTLSCSQTLNHNVMYWYQQKSSQAPKLLFHYYDKDFNNEADTPDNFQSRRPNTSFCFLDIRSPGLGDTAMYLCATSIERERVADTQYFGPGTRLTVL.

This clonotype has ten or more counts. The rearrangement uses TRBV7-8 and TRBJ2-7, with D perhaps TRBD1 (6 bases). The CDR3 length is 17 residues. Germline V CDR1 and CDR2: SGHVS, FQNEAQ. V lost 4 bases and J lost 3, with 22 bases in between. CDR3 amino acids: CASSYHRTMDSGYEQYF. CDR3 nucleotide sequence: TGTGCCAGCAGCTATCATCGGACGATGGACAGTGGCTACGAGCAGTACTTC.

This clonotype has ten or more counts. This chain links TRBV5-1 with TRBJ2-1; 9 bases align to TRBD1. V shed 9 bases, J shed 7 bases, and the junction held 8 bases outside the gene matches. Germline assignment: CDR1 SGHRS and CDR2 YFSETQ. The CDR3 contains 13 residues. The CDR3 is CAIPGQGVNEQFF. Here the CDR3 DNA reads TGCGCCATTCCGGGACAGGGAGTAAATGAGCAGTTCTTC.

With regard to this clonotype: A much larger clonotype is one base distant, so this may be a read error. The chain has TRBV6-2 or TRBV6-3 and TRBJ2-1; 7 nucleotides line up with TRBD2. CDR3 length: 15 amino acids. Germline-derived CDR1 and CDR2 are MNHEY and SVGEGT. Trimming cost V 4 bases and J 4 bases; bases outside gene matches: 7. The CDR3: CASSSLGLLYNEQFF. CDR3 in DNA: TGTGCCAGCAGTTCCCTGGGACTACTGTACAATGAGCAGTTCTTC.

In this sample, this clonotype turned up many times. The chain joins TRBV28 to TRBJ2-7; 10 bases are a match to TRBD1. CDR1 and CDR2 from the germline V gene are MDHEN and SYDVKM. This CDR3 is built from 15 residues. V trimming: 7 bases; J trimming: 4 bases; junction bases outside the gene matches: 10. The CDR3 DNA sequence: TGTGCCAGCATCAGTATGACAGGGGGCACTTACGAGCAGTACTTC. This encodes CASISMTGGTYEQYF.